These 14 T cell receptor beta chains came from one sample sequenced in a study of cytomegalovirus exposure and HLA in healthy donors. PCR was performed using 60 Vbeta and 13 Jbeta primers. Method: immunoSEQ multiplex PCR; TCRdb's copy keeps in-frame clones and lacks some. The sample has roughly 150,000 clones; 60% to 80% are singletons. The specimen was PBMCs. These receptors came from a woman younger than 45 in good health and CMV-seronegative.

V gene TRBV9 combines with J gene TRBJ1-1; D is unclear. CDR1 and CDR2 from the germline V gene are SGDLS and YYNGEE. This CDR3 is 15 amino acids long. Trimming left V 0 bases short and J 0 bases short, with 9 bases between. The CDR3 loop reads CASSVENILNTEAFF. CDR3 DNA: TGTGCCAGCAGCGTAGAAAACATTTTGAACACTGAAGCTTTCTTT.

This CDR3 reads CASSQRGESEKLFF. CDR3 nucleotide sequence: TGTGCCAGCAGCCAACGGGGGGAGAGTGAAAAACTGTTTTTT. The chain combines TRBV16 with TRBJ1-4, with D perhaps matching TRBD1 (5 bases). V gave up 2 bases and J gave up 7 bases, with 11 bases separating them. Germline CDR1 and CDR2: KGHSY and FQNENV. The CDR3 loop spans 14 amino acids.

The genes are TRBV9 and TRBJ2-7; D gene unclear. The CDR3 length is 13 residues. The germline V gene encodes CDR1 SGDLS and CDR2 YYNGEE. The V end was cut by 1 base, the J end by 6 bases, with 11 bases between. CDR3 protein: CASSVHTTGEQYF. The CDR3 region has the DNA TGTGCCAGCAGCGTACACACGACGGGCGAGCAGTACTTC.

This chain connects TRBV11-2 to TRBJ2-6, with D hard to call. The germline V and J ends were trimmed by 5 bases and 2 bases, with 19 bases remaining between them. The CDR3 extends over 18 amino acids. CDR1 SGHAT and CDR2 FQNNGV come from the germline V gene. The chain's CDR3 is CASSPSAPVETGANVLTF. For the CDR3, the DNA is TGTGCCAGCAGCCCTTCAGCCCCCGTGGAGACTGGGGCCAACGTCCTGACTTTC.

The chain is built from TRBV11-1 and TRBJ1-6; 8 bases match TRBD1. CDR3 length: 16 amino acids. Germline CDR1 reads SGHAT; CDR2 reads FQDESV (reference sequence). The trim removed 5 bases at V and 10 bases at J, leaving 13 bases unmatched. This CDR3 is CASSLNMDRAGSPLHF. The DNA of the CDR3 is TGTGCCAGCAGCCTCAATATGGACAGGGCTGGGTCACCCCTCCACTTT.

The chain links TRBV6-6 to TRBJ2-7; D unresolved. The V gene lost 9 bases and the J gene lost 7 bases, with 16 bases spanning the gap. The CDR3 totals 12 residues. The germline gives CDR1 MNHNY, CDR2 SVGAGI (reference sequence). The CDR3 nucleotides read TGTGCCAGTCGAGGTACTTTCGGGGAGCAGTACTTC. This encodes CASRGTFGEQYF.

This clone appeared a single time. The rearrangement links TRBV9 to TRBJ2-1; 8 nucleotides align to TRBD2. J was trimmed by 6 bases and V by 4 bases; bases with no gene match: 18. This CDR3 is 18 amino acids long. Germline V CDR1 and CDR2: SGDLS, YYNGEE. The CDR3 coding sequence is TGTGCCAGCAGCATTTCCCAAACCGGGGGGGCCGGGAGCAATGAGCAGTTCTTC. This gives the protein CASSISQTGGAGSNEQFF.

V gene TRBV30 combines with J gene TRBJ2-7, with D possibly TRBD1 on 5 matching bases. Per the germline V gene, CDR1 is GTSNPN and CDR2 is SVGIG (reference sequence). This CDR3 has 12 amino acids. V was clipped by 2 bases and J by 5 bases, with 10 bases between them. The CDR3 DNA is TGTGCCTGGAGTCCTCAGGGCCACGAGCAGTACTTC. Translating gives CAWSPQGHEQYF.

This clone was seen a single time. V and J are TRBV5-1 and TRBJ1-1; no clear D gene. Germline CDR1 reads SGHRS; CDR2 reads YFSETQ. This CDR3 has 17 residues. V lost 0 bases to trimming and J lost 0 bases, with 15 bases between them. This chain's CDR3 is CASSLGERRHMNTEAFF. DNA of the CDR3: TGCGCCAGCAGCTTGGGGGAGAGGAGACACATGAACACTGAAGCTTTCTTT.

The chain uses TRBV5-1 and TRBJ2-5, with D possibly TRBD2 on 5 matching bases. Germline CDR1 reads SGHRS; CDR2 reads YFSETQ. With 4 bases removed from V and 3 bases from J, the gap between germline ends came to 10 bases. The CDR3 contains 13 residues. CDR3 loop: CASSPGWEETQYF. The DNA of the CDR3 is TGCGCCAGCAGCCCGGGATGGGAAGAGACCCAGTACTTC.

The chain employs TRBV5-4 and TRBJ2-2; TRBD1 matches at 9 bases. V lost 4 bases to trimming and J lost 1 base; unmatched junction nucleotides: 14. Per germline, CDR1 SGHNT and CDR2 YYREEE (reference sequence). The CDR3 has 19 amino acids. CDR3 loop: CASSPRGQGQALNTGELFF. In nucleotides, the CDR3 is TGTGCCAGCAGCCCCAGGGGACAGGGACAGGCACTGAACACCGGGGAGCTGTTTTTT.

The rearrangement joins TRBV4-2 to TRBJ2-4; D might be TRBD1 (5 bases). Trimming removed 0 bases at V and 0 bases at J, with 6 bases between. Germline lookup yields CDR1 LGHNA and CDR2 YNFKEQ. The CDR3 spans 15 residues. Here the CDR3 reads CASSQDQGAKNIQYF. CDR3 DNA sequence: TGTGCCAGCAGCCAAGATCAGGGAGCCAAAAACATTCAGTACTTC.

The chain has TRBV29-1 and TRBJ2-5, with D tentatively TRBD1 (5 bases). Trimming shortened V by 2 bases and J by 4 bases, and 5 bases separated the two germline ends. The CDR3 extends over 11 amino acids. The germline V gene has CDR1 SQVTM and CDR2 ANQGSEA. The CDR3 reads CSVEQGETQYF. The CDR3 DNA reads TGCAGCGTTGAACAGGGAGAGACCCAGTACTTC.

The rearrangement joins TRBV6-5 to TRBJ1-5; D remains unclear. The CDR3 runs 13 residues. V lost 3 bases to trimming and J lost 4 bases, with 7 bases between them. The V gene's germline CDR1 is MNHEY and CDR2 SVGAGI. Written as DNA, the CDR3 is TGTGCCAGCAGTTATGCCAGAAATCAGCCCCAGCATTTT. It is translated as CASSYARNQPQHF.